This T cell receptor (beta chain) was observed in a study of cytomegalovirus exposure and HLA in healthy donors. Findings and limits, study-wide: Earlier analysis yielded a pattern in which most TCR beta V segments were productive about 87% or about 30% of the time. CMV antigen specificity of a few CMV-associated chains was confirmed in vitro. Cytomegalovirus status was reportedly diagnosed by the classifier with high sensitivity and specificity.

Primers included in the PCR were 60 Vbeta and 13 Jbeta primers. Here immunoSEQ multiplex PCR was the method, and the copy in TCRdb shows in-frame clones only, minus some. Its clone listing holds around 60,000 clones. In the case of this clone: Its specificity is unknown.

The CDR3 is made up of 15 amino acids. Trimming at V came to 4 bases and at J to 9 bases, leaving 13 bases not matched to a gene. The germline CDR1 and CDR2 sequences are LNHDA and SQIVND (reference sequence). The chain is built from TRBV19 and TRBJ2-5; 8 nucleotides line up with TRBD2. Sequenced input: PBMCs. This receptor was obtained from a woman under 30 in good health and CMV-seronegative. In DNA form, the CDR3 reads TGTGCCAGTAGTAGGCTTGCGGGGGGCAAGAGGGCCCAGTACTTC. It translates to CASSRLAGGKRAQYF.